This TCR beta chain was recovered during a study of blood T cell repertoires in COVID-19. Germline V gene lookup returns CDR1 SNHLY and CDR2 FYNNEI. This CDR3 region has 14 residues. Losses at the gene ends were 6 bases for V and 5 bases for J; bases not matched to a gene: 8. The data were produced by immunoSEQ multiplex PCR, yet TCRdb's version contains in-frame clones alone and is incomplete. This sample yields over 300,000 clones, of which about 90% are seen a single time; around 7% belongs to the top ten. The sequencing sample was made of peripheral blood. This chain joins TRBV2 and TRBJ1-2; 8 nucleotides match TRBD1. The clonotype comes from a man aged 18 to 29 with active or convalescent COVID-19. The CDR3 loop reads CASSRDRTAYGYTF. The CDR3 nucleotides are TGTGCCAGCAGCCGGGACAGGACAGCTTATGGCTACACCTTC.